The clone carrying this T cell receptor (beta chain) appeared a few times. Antigen specificity is unknown. Sequencing was done on patients that had shown CD8+CD57+ cell expansion by flow cytometry. Genomic DNA, serving as template, underwent TCR beta VDJ and CDR3 profiling. TCRdb redid the calling of the reads with MiXCR, one entry per CDR3 protein. The repertoire holds under 200,000 distinct CDR3 sequences, over 55% seen once, with 35% to 50% in the top ten. This sample is drawn from a study of CD8+CD57+ T cells in acquired aplastic anemia. Across the whole study: An average of 3.2 ug of DNA was obtained from sorted CD4+ and CD8+ cells.

General observations from the study: Levels of CD8+ Simpson's diversity were not significantly distinct in patients versus controls.

The sequencing input was sorted CD4+, CD8+, or CD8+CD57+ T cells (not recorded which) from PBMCs. This TCR came from a human donor with aplastic anemia.

This CDR3 is CASSDRGSSFSGANVLTF. The CDR3 coding sequence is TGTGCCAGCAGTGACCGAGGGTCCAGCTTCTCTGGGGCCAACGTCCTGACTTTC. The chain is built from TRBV25-1 and TRBJ2-6; maybe TRBD2 (5 bases). Germline V gene data show CDR1 as MGHDK and CDR2 as SYGVNS. The V end lost 3 bases, the J end lost 0 bases, and 15 bases lay between the germline ends. The CDR3 is made up of 18 amino acids.